The 3 T cell receptor beta chains in this list originate from one sample, sequenced in a study of radiation and T cells in renal cell carcinoma. Time point specified: baseline pretreatment blood. Specified treatment: 15 Gy SBRT to primary tumor, nephrectomy 4 weeks later. The assay was immunoSEQ multiplex PCR, and TCRdb's table has in-frame clones only and misses some. The sample has around 94,000 clones; 70% to 90% are singletons. The material sequenced was blood, taken from a patient whose treatment included radiotherapy and nephrectomy. All receptors come from a man aged 50-59 years with renal cell carcinoma.

This chain connects TRBV2 to TRBJ2-7; TRBD1 matches at 7 bases. Germline trimming cut 4 bases from V and 2 bases from J; bases unmatched to any gene: 2. Per the germline V gene, CDR1 is SNHLY and CDR2 is FYNNEI. This CDR3 has 13 amino acids. This chain's CDR3 is CASSGTGTYEQYF. The DNA for the CDR3 is TGTGCCAGCAGTGGGACAGGCACCTACGAGCAGTACTTC.

The chain carries TRBV19 and TRBJ2-6, with TRBD1 as a possible D gene (5 bases). Trimming left V 4 bases short and J 0 bases short, with 10 bases between. Germline V CDR1 and CDR2: LNHDA, SQIVND (reference sequence). This CDR3 region has 16 residues. The CDR3 loop is CASSSGQDSGANVLTF. The CDR3 DNA reads TGTGCCAGTAGTAGCGGACAAGACTCTGGGGCCAACGTCCTGACTTTC.

The V gene is TRBV27, the J gene TRBJ1-1, with 8 bases aligning to TRBD1. This CDR3 is built from 17 residues. The junction had 9 bases not matched to a gene; V was cut back by 0 bases and J by 3 bases. In germline, CDR1 is MNHEY, CDR2 SMNVEV (reference sequence). The CDR3 sequence is CASSLSGQGVPYTEAFF. In DNA form, the CDR3 reads TGTGCCAGCAGTTTATCTGGACAGGGAGTACCCTACACTGAAGCTTTCTTT.